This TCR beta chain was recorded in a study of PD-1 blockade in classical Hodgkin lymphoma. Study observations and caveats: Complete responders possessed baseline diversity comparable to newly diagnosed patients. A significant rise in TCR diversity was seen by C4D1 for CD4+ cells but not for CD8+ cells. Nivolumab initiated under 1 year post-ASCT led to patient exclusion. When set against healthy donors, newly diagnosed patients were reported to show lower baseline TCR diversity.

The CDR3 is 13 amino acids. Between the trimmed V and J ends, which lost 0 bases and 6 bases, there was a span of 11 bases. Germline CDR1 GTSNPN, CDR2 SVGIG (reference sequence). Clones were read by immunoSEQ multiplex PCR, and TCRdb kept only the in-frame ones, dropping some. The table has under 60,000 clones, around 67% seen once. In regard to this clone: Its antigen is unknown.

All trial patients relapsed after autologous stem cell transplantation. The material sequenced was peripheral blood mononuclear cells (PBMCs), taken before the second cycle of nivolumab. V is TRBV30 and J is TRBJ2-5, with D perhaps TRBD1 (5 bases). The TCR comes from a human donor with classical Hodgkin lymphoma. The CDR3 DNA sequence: TGTGCCTGGAGTGTACAGGCAGGGCAGACCCAGTACTTC. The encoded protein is CAWSVQAGQTQYF.